The present T cell receptor beta chain was sequenced within a study of cytomegalovirus exposure and HLA in healthy donors. Findings and caveats of the study: Reported results showed that the classifier diagnosed cytomegalovirus status with high specificity and sensitivity.

Clones were sequenced by immunoSEQ multiplex PCR, and TCRdb holds only the in-frame ones, with some missing. The data contain approximately 160,000 clones, more than 80% of them seen just once; the ten biggest clones take up 3% to 3.5%. A word on this clone: Its specificity is unknown.

Separate from the 666-subject first cohort was the approximately 120-subject validation cohort, to which the donors belonged. V dropped 5 bases and J dropped 4; count of bases not matched to a gene: 8. The germline V gene encodes CDR1 SGHTA and CDR2 FQGNSA. The CDR3 has 16 amino acids. This sequence was found in a woman younger than 30 in good health and CMV-seropositive. Sequenced material: PBMCs. The gene calls are TRBV7-2 and TRBJ2-2, with 9 nucleotides matching TRBD1. The CDR3 nucleotides read TGTGCCAGCAGCCTACTGGGGACAGGGTTCACCGGGGAGCTGTTTTTT. Amino acids: CASSLLGTGFTGELFF.